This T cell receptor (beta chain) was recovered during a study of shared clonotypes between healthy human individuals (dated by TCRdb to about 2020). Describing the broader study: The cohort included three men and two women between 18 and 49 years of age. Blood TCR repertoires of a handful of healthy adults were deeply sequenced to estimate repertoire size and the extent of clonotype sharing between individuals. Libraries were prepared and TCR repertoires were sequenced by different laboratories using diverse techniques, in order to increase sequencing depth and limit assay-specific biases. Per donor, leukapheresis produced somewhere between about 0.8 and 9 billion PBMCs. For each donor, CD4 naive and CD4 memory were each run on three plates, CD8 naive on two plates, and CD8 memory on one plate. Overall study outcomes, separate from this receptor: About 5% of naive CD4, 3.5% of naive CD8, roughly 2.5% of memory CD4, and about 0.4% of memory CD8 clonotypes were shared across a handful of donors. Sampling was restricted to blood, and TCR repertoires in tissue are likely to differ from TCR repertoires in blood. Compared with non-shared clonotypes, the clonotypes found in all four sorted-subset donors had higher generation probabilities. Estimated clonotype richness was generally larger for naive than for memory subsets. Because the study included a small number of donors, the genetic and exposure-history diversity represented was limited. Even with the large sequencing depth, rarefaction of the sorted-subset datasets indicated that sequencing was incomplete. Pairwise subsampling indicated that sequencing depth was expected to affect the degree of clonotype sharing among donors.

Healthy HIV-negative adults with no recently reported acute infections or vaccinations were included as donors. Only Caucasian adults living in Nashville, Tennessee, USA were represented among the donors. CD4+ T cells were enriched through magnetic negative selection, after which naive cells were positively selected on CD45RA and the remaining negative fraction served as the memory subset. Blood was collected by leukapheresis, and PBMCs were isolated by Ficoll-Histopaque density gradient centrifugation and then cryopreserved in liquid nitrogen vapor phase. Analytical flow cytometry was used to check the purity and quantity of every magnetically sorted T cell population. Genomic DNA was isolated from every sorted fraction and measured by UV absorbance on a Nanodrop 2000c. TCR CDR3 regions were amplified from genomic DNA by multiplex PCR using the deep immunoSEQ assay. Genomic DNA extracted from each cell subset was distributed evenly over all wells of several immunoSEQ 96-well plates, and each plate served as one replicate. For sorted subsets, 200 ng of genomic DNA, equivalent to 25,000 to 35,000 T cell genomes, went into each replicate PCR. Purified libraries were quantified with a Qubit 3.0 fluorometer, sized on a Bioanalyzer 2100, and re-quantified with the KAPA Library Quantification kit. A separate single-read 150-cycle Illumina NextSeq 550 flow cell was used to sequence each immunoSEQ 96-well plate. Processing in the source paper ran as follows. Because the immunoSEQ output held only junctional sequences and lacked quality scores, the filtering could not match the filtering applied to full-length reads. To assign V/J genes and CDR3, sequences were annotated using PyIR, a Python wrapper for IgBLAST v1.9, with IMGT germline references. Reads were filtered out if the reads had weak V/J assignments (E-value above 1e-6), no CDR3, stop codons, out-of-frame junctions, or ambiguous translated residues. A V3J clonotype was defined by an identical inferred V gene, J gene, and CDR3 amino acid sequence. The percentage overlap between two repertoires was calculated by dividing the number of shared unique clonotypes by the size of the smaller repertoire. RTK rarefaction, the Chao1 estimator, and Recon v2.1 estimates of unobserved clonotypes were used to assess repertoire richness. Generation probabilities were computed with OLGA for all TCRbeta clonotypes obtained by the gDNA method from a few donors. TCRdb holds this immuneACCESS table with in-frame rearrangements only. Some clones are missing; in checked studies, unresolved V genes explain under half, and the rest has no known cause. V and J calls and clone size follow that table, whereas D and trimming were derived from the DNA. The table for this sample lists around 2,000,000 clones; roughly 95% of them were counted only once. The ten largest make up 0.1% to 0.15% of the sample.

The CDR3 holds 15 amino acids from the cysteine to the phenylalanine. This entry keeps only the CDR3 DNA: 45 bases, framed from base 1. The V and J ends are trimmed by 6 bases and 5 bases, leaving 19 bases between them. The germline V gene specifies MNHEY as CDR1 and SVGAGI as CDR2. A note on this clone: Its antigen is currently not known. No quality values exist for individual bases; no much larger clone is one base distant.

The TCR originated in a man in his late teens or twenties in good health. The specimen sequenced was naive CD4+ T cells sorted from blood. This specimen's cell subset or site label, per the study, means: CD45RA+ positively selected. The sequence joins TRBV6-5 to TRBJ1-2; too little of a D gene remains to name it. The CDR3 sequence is CASRPPGVEGYGYTF. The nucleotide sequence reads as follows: TGTGCCAGCAGACCACCCGGGGTAGAAGGGTATGGCTACACCTTC.